The next 29 T cell receptor beta chains were all read from a single sample in a study of shared clonotypes between healthy human individuals. Profiling relied on immunoSEQ multiplex PCR, and the TCRdb table lists in-frame clones only, not all of them. In the table there are some 1.5 million clones, 95% to 99% of which are singletons. Sequencing was carried out using naive CD4+ T cells sorted from blood. Specified subset: CD45RA+ positively selected. Source of these receptors: a man aged 25 to 40 in good health.

V usage is TRBV7-9 and J usage is TRBJ1-1; tentatively, D is TRBD1 (5 bases). Trimming shortened V by 3 bases and J by 6 bases, and 8 bases separated the two germline ends. This CDR3 region has 12 residues. The germline CDR1 and CDR2 sequences are SEHNR and FQNEAQ (reference sequence). CDR3 loop: CASSFGGSEAFF. The CDR3 DNA reads as TGTGCCAGCAGCTTCGGGGGGTCTGAAGCTTTCTTT.

The genes are TRBV5-8 and TRBJ1-4, with TRBD1 matching 11 bases. V shed 3 bases and J 6 bases; nucleotides not matched to a gene: 4. The CDR3 has 15 amino acids. The germline gives CDR1 SGHTS, CDR2 YDEGEE. In DNA form, the CDR3 reads TGTGCCAGCAGCTGGAGGACAGGGGGCGATGAAAAACTGTTTTTT. Its translation: CASSWRTGGDEKLFF.

This clone was found once. The chain is built from TRBV28 and TRBJ2-7; 8 positions match TRBD1. V trimming: 4 bases; J trimming: 2 bases; junction bases outside the gene matches: 7. The CDR3 is made up of 15 amino acids. Germline V CDR1 and CDR2: MDHEN, SYDVKM. The CDR3 sequence: CASSSRTGRTYEQYF. The CDR3 nucleotides read TGTGCCAGCAGTTCTAGGACAGGGCGAACCTACGAGCAGTACTTC.

The rearrangement joins TRBV5-1 to TRBJ2-5; tentatively, D is TRBD1 (5 bases). This CDR3 has 15 amino acids. V lost 0 bases and J 2 bases, leaving 11 bases between the germline ends. CDR1 and CDR2 from the germline V gene are SGHRS and YFSETQ. Here the CDR3 reads CASSLALRQQETQYF. In nucleotides, the CDR3 is TGCGCCAGCAGCTTGGCCCTCAGACAGCAAGAGACCCAGTACTTC. Full variable domain (outside the CDR3, taken from reference TRBV5-1 and TRBJ2-5): KAGVTQTPRYLIKTRGQQVTLSCSPISGHRSVSWYQQTPGQGLQFLFEYFSETQRNKGNFPGRFSGRQFSNSRSEMNVSTLELGDSALYLCASSLALRQQETQYFGPGTRLLVL.

This chain uses TRBV5-1 with TRBJ2-5, with 13 positions matching TRBD2. J gave up 1 base and V 2 bases, and 2 bases lay outside the gene matches. The CDR3 runs 16 residues. Per germline, CDR1 SGHRS and CDR2 YFSETQ. The CDR3: CASSLGLAGAQETQYF. The CDR3 DNA is TGCGCCAGCAGCTTAGGACTAGCGGGAGCCCAAGAGACCCAGTACTTC.

The V call is TRBV19, the J call TRBJ1-5; 9 positions match TRBD1. V lost 4 bases, J lost 6 bases, and 10 bases stayed unmatched. Germline CDR1 LNHDA, CDR2 SQIVND (reference sequence). CDR3 size: 16 residues. The CDR3 bases are TGTGCCAGTAGTACATCAGGGACAGGGCCCACTCAGCCCCAGCATTTT. Its protein is CASSTSGTGPTQPQHF.

Notes on this clone: Different DNA sequences within this sample yield the same CDR3. CDR3 loop: CASSSSSYEQYF. The CDR3 bases are TGTGCCAGCAGCTCCTCGTCCTACGAGCAGTACTTC. This rearrangement joins TRBV7-9 to TRBJ2-7; no reliable D call. Trimming took 4 bases from V and 1 from J, leaving 5 bases between them. CDR1 is SEHNR, CDR2 FQNEAQ, per germline (reference sequence). The CDR3 is 12 residues long.

This clone was detected once. The chain uses TRBV20-1 and TRBJ2-4, with no clear D. The CDR3 runs to 11 residues. V was pared by 7 bases and J by 6 bases, with 10 bases between. The germline CDR1 and CDR2 sequences are DFQATT and SNEGSKA (reference sequence). CDR3 bases: TGCAGTGTTCACTTCATAAACATTCAGTACTTC. This translates into CSVHFINIQYF.

The chain uses TRBV5-1 and TRBJ2-3; TRBD2 aligns across 10 bases. V was pared by 4 bases and J by 0 bases, with 17 bases of the junction left unmatched. This CDR3 comprises 20 residues. Looked up from germline, CDR1 is SGHRS and CDR2 is YFSETQ. CDR3 bases: TGCGCCAGCAGCCCGGCGGGGGGGAAACTAGCGGGATTGAGCACAGATACGCAGTATTTT. This translates into CASSPAGGKLAGLSTDTQYF.

V usage is TRBV28 and J usage is TRBJ2-7; the match to TRBD1 covers 8 bases. Germline CDR1 reads MDHEN; CDR2 reads SYDVKM. Losses at the gene ends were 6 bases for V and 6 bases for J; bases not matched to a gene: 16. The CDR3 spans 16 residues. DNA of the CDR3: TGTGCCAGCAGCCAATGGAGACAGGGGAATCCATCCGAGCAGTACTTC. This gives the protein CASSQWRQGNPSEQYF.

The chain joins TRBV5-4 to TRBJ2-2; 11 positions match TRBD2. Trimming at V came to 5 bases and at J to 5 bases, leaving 5 bases not matched to a gene. Germline V gene sequence: CDR1 SGHNT, CDR2 YYREEE (reference sequence). The length of the CDR3 is 15 residues. CDR3: CASSLAGGATGELFF. CDR3 bases: TGTGCCAGCAGTTTAGCGGGAGGGGCTACCGGGGAGCTGTTTTTT.

The CDR3 DNA follows: TGCGCCAGCAGCCGTGTGGACAGGAACACCGGGGAGCTGTTTTTT. This sequence encodes CASSRVDRNTGELFF. V usage is TRBV5-1 and J usage is TRBJ2-2, with D maybe TRBD1 (6 bases). The ends were cut back, 4 bases at V and 1 base at J, with 11 bases in the middle. The CDR3 extends over 15 amino acids. The germline V gene has CDR1 SGHRS and CDR2 YFSETQ.

The chain combines TRBV2 with TRBJ1-5; perhaps TRBD1 as D (6 bases). The CDR3 covers 13 residues. Trimming left V 6 bases short and J 7 bases short, with 13 bases between. From germline, CDR1 is SNHLY and CDR2 FYNNEI. The CDR3 is CASRGQGQQPQHF. The CDR3 DNA is TGTGCCAGCAGGGGCCAGGGGCAACAGCCCCAGCATTTT.

This clone is a singleton in its sample. The V call is TRBV6-5, the J call TRBJ1-2; D is perhaps TRBD1 (6 bases). The CDR3 is made up of 13 amino acids. Deletions cut 6 bases from V and 6 bases from J, with 14 bases between. Germline V CDR1 and CDR2: MNHEY, SVGAGI. CDR3 sequence: CASRRQAANGYTF. CDR3 DNA sequence: TGTGCCAGCAGGCGACAGGCCGCGAATGGCTACACCTTC.

V usage is TRBV28 and J usage is TRBJ2-1; 10 nucleotides align to TRBD2. The CDR3 extends over 15 amino acids. Unmatched junction bases numbered 7, after V lost 7 bases and J lost 4 bases. The V gene's germline CDR1 is MDHEN and CDR2 SYDVKM. CDR3 DNA: TGTGCCAGCACCCCCCAGACTAGCGGGTACAATGAGCAGTTCTTC. Protein: CASTPQTSGYNEQFF.

The chain combines TRBV28 with TRBJ1-1; D gene uncertain. CDR3 length equals 13 residues. CDR1 and CDR2 from the germline V gene are MDHEN and SYDVKM. Between the trimmed V and J ends, which lost 4 bases and 5 bases, there was a span of 11 bases. The CDR3 protein is CASSSIVGTEAFF. The CDR3 DNA sequence: TGTGCCAGCAGTTCAATTGTGGGGACTGAAGCTTTCTTT.

This chain joins TRBV19 and TRBJ1-5; the D is unclear. V lost 5 bases and J 0 bases, leaving 17 bases between the germline ends. This CDR3 spans 17 amino acids. Looked up from germline, CDR1 is LNHDA and CDR2 is SQIVND (reference sequence). CDR3 sequence reads: CASSLLPDRYSNQPQHF. CDR3 DNA sequence: TGTGCCAGTAGTCTCCTCCCAGACCGTTATAGCAATCAGCCCCAGCATTTT.

This chain links TRBV5-1 with TRBJ1-5; D uncertain. V was shortened by 4 bases and J by 4 bases, with 12 bases between the two germline ends. The CDR3 runs 14 residues. Germline-derived CDR1 and CDR2 are SGHRS and YFSETQ. The CDR3 coding sequence is TGCGCCAGCAGCCCCGACAACGGGAATCAGCCCCAGCATTTT. Its protein is CASSPDNGNQPQHF.

J is TRBJ1-1 and V is TRBV10-2; D remains ambiguous. The CDR3 totals 15 residues. V was cut by 2 bases and J by 0 bases, with 10 bases left in between. Per germline, CDR1 WSHSY and CDR2 SAAADI. This CDR3 is CASSERRVMNTEAFF. The CDR3 bases are TGCGCCAGCAGTGAGAGGAGGGTCATGAACACTGAAGCTTTCTTT.

This chain links TRBV5-4 with TRBJ2-2; 8 nucleotides agree with TRBD1. Germline-derived CDR1 and CDR2 are SGHNT and YYREEE (reference sequence). This CDR3 is 16 amino acids long. After removal of 4 bases from V and 8 bases from J, the junction contained 13 bases not matched to a gene. The CDR3 protein is CASSVHQGAVQGELFF. The CDR3 nucleotides read TGTGCCAGCAGCGTGCACCAGGGGGCTGTACAGGGGGAGCTGTTTTTT.

The rearrangement uses TRBV9 and TRBJ1-1, with no clear D. CDR1 is SGDLS and CDR2 is YYNGEE in the germline V gene. This CDR3 region has 13 residues. The germline V and J ends were trimmed by 4 bases and 5 bases, with 12 bases remaining between them. CDR3 DNA: TGTGCCAGCAGCTCCCCCGGGGTGACTGAAGCTTTCTTT. It codes for CASSSPGVTEAFF.

The chain is built from TRBV10-2 and TRBJ2-2; the D is unclear. Germline lookup yields CDR1 WSHSY and CDR2 SAAADI. The CDR3 totals 14 residues. Deletions cut 2 bases from V and 3 bases from J, with 7 bases between. In nucleotides, the CDR3 is TGCGCCAGCAGTGAGGTCCCTTACACCGGGGAGCTGTTTTTT. Encoded protein: CASSEVPYTGELFF.

The chain links TRBV11-2 to TRBJ1-2; D is possibly TRBD1 (5 bases). The CDR3 consists of 16 residues. Trimming shortened V by 1 base and J by 4 bases, and 16 bases separated the two germline ends. The germline gives CDR1 SGHAT, CDR2 FQNNGV. CDR3 region: CASSLGSGLGVYGYTF. CDR3 sequence (DNA): TGTGCCAGCAGCTTAGGTTCGGGGCTAGGAGTCTATGGCTACACCTTC.

J is TRBJ2-1 and V is TRBV29-1; no clear D. The CDR3 length is 13 residues. Germline CDR1 is SQVTM and CDR2 is ANQGSEA. Trimming removed 6 bases from V and 5 bases from J, with 14 bases in between. CDR3 sequence reads: CSVLSAGHNEQFF. The CDR3 DNA sequence: TGCAGCGTGCTCTCTGCCGGACACAATGAGCAGTTCTTC.

The chain recombines TRBV5-1 with TRBJ2-1; the D is unclear. Germline lookup yields CDR1 SGHRS and CDR2 YFSETQ. V was clipped by 4 bases and J by 7 bases, with 12 bases between them. The CDR3 spans 13 residues. This CDR3 reads CASSPVIGNEQFF. As DNA, the CDR3 is TGCGCCAGCAGCCCGGTGATCGGGAATGAGCAGTTCTTC.

The chain links TRBV4-1 to TRBJ1-5; 7 nucleotides line up with TRBD1. Germline assignment: CDR1 MGHRA and CDR2 YSYEKL. V dropped 4 bases and J dropped 1; count of bases not matched to a gene: 7. The CDR3 covers 16 residues. Written as DNA, the CDR3 is TGCGCCAGCAGCCGGCTAATGACAGGGAGCAATCAGCCCCAGCATTTT. Amino acid sequence: CASSRLMTGSNQPQHF.

The V gene is TRBV5-1, the J gene TRBJ2-2; possible D gene TRBD1, 6 bases. Deletions cut 7 bases from V and 0 bases from J, with 13 bases between. The V gene's germline CDR1 is SGHRS and CDR2 YFSETQ. The CDR3 spans 15 residues. CDR3 residues: CASGNRETNTGELFF. Written as DNA, the CDR3 is TGCGCCAGCGGTAACAGGGAGACGAACACCGGGGAGCTGTTTTTT.

Comment on this clone: This sample includes further DNA sequences coding for the same CDR3. The V call is TRBV18, the J call TRBJ2-3; TRBD2 aligns across 7 bases. CDR1 KGHSH and CDR2 LQKENI come from the germline V gene. After removal of 3 bases from V and 1 base from J, the junction contained 1 base not matched to a gene. The CDR3 runs 14 residues. The CDR3 here is CASSPTSGTDTQYF. The CDR3 region has the DNA TGTGCCAGCTCACCCACTAGCGGCACAGATACGCAGTATTTT. The entire variable domain, with the rest obtained from reference TRBV18 and TRBJ2-3, is as follows: NAGVMQNPRHLVRRRGQEARLRCSPMKGHSHVYWYRQLPEEGLKFMVYLQKENIIDESGMPKERFSAEFPKEGPSILRIQQVVRGDSAAYFCASSPTSGTDTQYFGPGTRLTVL.

The rearrangement joins TRBV7-8 to TRBJ2-7; 8 bases are shared with TRBD1. The trim removed 3 bases at V and 5 bases at J, leaving 6 bases unmatched. The CDR3 contains 14 residues. The germline V gene encodes CDR1 SGHVS and CDR2 FQNEAQ. Written as DNA, the CDR3 is TGTGCCAGCAGCTTGGGATGGACAGGGAACGAGCAGTACTTC. The encoded protein is CASSLGWTGNEQYF.